This T cell receptor (beta chain) was obtained from a study of T cells in Graves' hyperthyroidism and ophthalmopathy. V shed 1 base and J shed 5 bases, with 9 bases lying between them. The CDR3 contains 14 residues. Looked up from germline, CDR1 is SGHAT and CDR2 is FQNNGV. Study-wide points: Researchers found most expanded thyroid clonotypes above 0.001 in blood as well.

Researchers took RNA transcripts and amplified the TCR beta CDR3 regions from them. A first-round RT-PCR of the TCR CDR3 used the HTBI primer set. TCRdb re-called the multiplex PCR reads with MiXCR, one entry per CDR3 protein. The table includes under 350,000 distinct CDR3 sequences, 17% detected once. This clonotype has ten or more counts. Its antigen is still unknown. The PBMCs were sourced from fresh peripheral blood (around 9.3 ml). This TCR was sampled from a woman in her sixties or seventies with Graves' ophthalmopathy. Sequencing was carried out using blood. The gene calls are TRBV11-2 and TRBJ2-1; the D is unclear. The CDR3 loop reads CASSLGNSNNEQFF. The CDR3 DNA sequence: TGTGCCAGCAGCTTAGGGAACAGTAACAATGAGCAGTTCTTC.